Listed below are T cell receptor beta chains from one sample, sequenced in a study of T cell changes during pregnancy in multiple sclerosis. Data came from immunoSEQ multiplex PCR; TCRdb stores just in-frame clones and leaves some out. The sample has about 50,000 clones, roughly 92% seen once; the top ten hold 0.39%. The sequences come from CD4+ T cells from peripheral blood mononuclear cells, collected after pregnancy. These receptors all come from a female donor with multiple sclerosis, enrolled in a pregnancy study. CDR3s include the opening cysteine and the closing phenylalanine or tryptophan. The order of the fields is clone size, D gene, J gene, V gene, CDR3 protein, CDR3 DNA. The D gene is left open where the match is weak. Rows may omit the clone size; those that give it use once, few, many or a size class.

few	TRBD2	TRBJ2-7	TRBV27	CASSSVAGGREQYF	TGTGCCAGCAGTTCAGTAGCGGGAGGGCGTGAGCAGTACTTC
NA	NA	TRBJ2-7	TRBV30	CAWGPGNYEQYF	TGTGCCTGGGGACCGGGAAACTACGAGCAGTACTTC
NA	TRBD2	TRBJ2-7	TRBV19	CASSPMTSGKVEQYF	TGTGCCAGTAGTCCTATGACTAGCGGGAAGGTCGAGCAGTACTTC
NA	NA	TRBJ1-5	TRBV5-1	CASSLGVSNQPQHF	TGCGCCAGCAGCCTAGGAGTTTCCAATCAGCCCCAGCATTTT
once	TRBD1	TRBJ1-4	TRBV5-4	CASSSRTGANEKLFF	TGTGCCAGCAGCTCGCGGACAGGGGCGAATGAAAAACTGTTTTTT
NA	NA	TRBJ1-1	TRBV7-2	CASSLVALAEAFF	TGTGCCAGCAGCTTAGTAGCTCTTGCGGAAGCTTTCTTT
NA	NA	TRBJ2-6	TRBV15	CATSRKIQHSGANVLTF	TGTGCCACCAGCAGGAAAATACAGCACTCTGGGGCCAACGTCCTGACTTTC
once	NA	TRBJ2-1	TRBV2	CASSWGRDNEQFF	TGTGCCAGCAGTTGGGGCAGGGACAATGAGCAGTTCTTC
NA	NA	TRBJ1-3	TRBV19	CASSVGGTGNTIYF	TGTGCCAGTAGTGTTGGGGGGACTGGAAACACCATATATTTT
NA	TRBD2	TRBJ2-1	TRBV5-5	CASSLGLAGLNEQFF	TGTGCCAGCAGCTTGGGACTAGCGGGGCTCAATGAGCAGTTCTTC
NA	TRBD1	TRBJ2-7	TRBV7-2	CASSRRQGSFVYEQYF	TGTGCCAGCAGCCGCCGACAGGGATCATTTGTCTACGAGCAGTACTTC
NA	NA	TRBJ2-1	TRBV9	CASSLSTTPYNEQFF	TGTGCCAGCAGCTTGTCGACTACTCCCTACAATGAGCAGTTCTTC
NA	TRBD1	TRBJ1-1	TRBV5-5	CASSLGTVNTEAFF	TGTGCCAGCAGCTTAGGGACAGTGAACACTGAAGCTTTCTTT
NA	NA	TRBJ2-1	TRBV19	CASSIPQGSSYNEQFF	TGTGCCAGTAGTATCCCTCAGGGTAGCTCCTACAATGAGCAGTTCTTC
NA	TRBD2	TRBJ2-1	TRBV5-1	CASSSTSGSRNEQFF	TGCGCCAGCAGCTCAACTAGCGGGAGTCGGAATGAGCAGTTCTTC
NA	TRBD2	TRBJ2-1	TRBV18	CASSPESHTSGSPGEQFF	TGTGCCAGCTCACCCGAATCTCACACTAGCGGGAGTCCCGGTGAGCAGTTCTTC
NA	TRBD1	TRBJ2-1	TRBV2	CASRSNRGNEQFF	TGTGCCAGCAGGTCAAACAGGGGCAATGAGCAGTTCTTC
NA	NA	TRBJ1-1	TRBV2	CASSEPGLGTEAFF	TGTGCCAGCAGTGAACCCGGGTTGGGCACTGAAGCTTTCTTT
NA	TRBD2	TRBJ2-7	TRBV18	CASSGLAGLSGEQYF	TGTGCCAGCTCAGGACTAGCGGGGCTATCAGGCGAGCAGTACTTC
NA	TRBD2	TRBJ2-7	TRBV5-1	CASRSSGRFYEQYF	TGCGCCAGCAGGTCGAGCGGGAGGTTCTACGAGCAGTACTTC
NA	NA	TRBJ2-7	TRBV18	CASSMTQVLSYEQYF	TGTGCCAGCTCGATGACCCAGGTGCTCTCCTACGAGCAGTACTTC
NA	NA	TRBJ1-4	TRBV4-1	CASSQDTQGRQKLFF	TGCGCCAGCAGCCAAGATACGCAGGGTCGACAAAAACTGTTTTTT
NA	NA	TRBJ1-2	TRBV30	CAWSEQPNYGYTF	TGTGCCTGGAGCGAACAACCGAACTATGGCTACACCTTC
NA	TRBD2	TRBJ2-6	TRBV9	CASSVAPSGSLTGANVLTF	TGTGCCAGCAGCGTAGCCCCTAGCGGGAGCCTTACGGGGGCCAACGTCCTGACTTTC
NA	TRBD2	TRBJ2-1	TRBV6-5	CATRLALEQFF	TGTGCCACCAGACTAGCCCTGGAGCAGTTCTTC
NA	NA	TRBJ2-1	TRBV2	CASTPRGSGYNEQFF	TGTGCCAGCACCCCTAGGGGCAGCGGGTACAATGAGCAGTTCTTC
NA	NA	TRBJ2-5	TRBV5-1	CASSPLGGNQETQYF	TGCGCCAGCAGCCCTCTAGGAGGGAACCAAGAGACCCAGTACTTC
NA	TRBD1	TRBJ2-1	TRBV7-9	CASSLAGTGDEQFF	TGTGCCAGCAGCTTAGCGGGGACAGGGGATGAGCAGTTCTTC
once	TRBD1	TRBJ2-2	TRBV5-4	CASSSRGQGGTGELFF	TGTGCCAGCAGCAGTAGGGGACAGGGTGGGACCGGGGAGCTGTTTTTT
NA	NA	TRBJ1-2	TRBV5-4	CASSLPGGSYGYTF	TGTGCCAGCAGCCTCCCTGGCGGAAGCTATGGCTACACCTTC
NA	NA	TRBJ1-3	TRBV7-9	CASTMTTSSGLSGNTIYF	TGTGCCAGCACTATGACGACAAGTTCCGGCCTCTCTGGAAACACCATATATTTT
NA	NA	TRBJ2-1	TRBV5-1	CASGSRRSMGAYNEQFF	TGCGCCAGTGGGAGCAGGAGGTCAATGGGGGCATACAATGAGCAGTTCTTC
NA	TRBD2	TRBJ2-1	TRBV18	CASSPWTSVTYNEQFF	TGTGCCAGTTCACCGTGGACTAGCGTGACCTACAATGAGCAGTTCTTC
NA	TRBD2	TRBJ2-1	TRBV6-6	CASSSSGSSYNEQFF	TGTGCCAGCAGTTCCAGCGGGAGCTCCTACAATGAGCAGTTCTTC
NA	NA	TRBJ1-2	TRBV11-2	CASSLDPLRHRVYYGYTF	TGTGCCAGCAGCTTAGATCCTCTCAGACACCGAGTTTACTATGGCTACACCTTC